This section outlines one TCR beta chain sequence together with its context. Its antigen remains unidentified. This CDR3 spans 15 amino acids. Germline V lookup: CDR1 LGHNA, CDR2 YNFKEQ. V gave up 0 bases and J gave up 4 bases, with 12 bases separating them. 13 Jbeta primers and 60 Vbeta primers were used for the PCR. TCRdb keeps only in-frame clones here, not all; method: immunoSEQ multiplex PCR. This sample has around 100,000 clones, with about two thirds found just once. The data belong to a study of cytomegalovirus exposure and HLA in healthy donors. In the study overall: Some 85 million unique TCRs, all from HLA-typed donors, were included in an early release of the data. Of the donors genotyped, approximately 410 in all, 65% to 90% fell in the Caucasian-associated ancestry cluster. General study results and limits: The likely origin of a cluster of highly shared sequence variants was a sequencing artifact.

The sequence was obtained from a man aged 25-45 years in good health and CMV-seropositive. Specimen: PBMCs. The genes are TRBV4-2 and TRBJ1-2; TRBD1 is a possible D gene (5 bases). CDR3 DNA sequence: TGTGCCAGCAGCCAAGAAGTTCAGGGTGCCTATGGCTACACCTTC. Translation: CASSQEVQGAYGYTF.